This T cell receptor (beta chain) was sequenced during a study of blood T cell repertoires in COVID-19. Study background: Specimens from acute and convalescent COVID-19 originated in the United States, Italy and Spain. In each case, the material was cDNA or gDNA derived from T cells, B-cell-depleted T cells, or PBMCs.

The CDR3 has 14 residues. Per the germline V gene, CDR1 is SNHLY and CDR2 is FYNNEI. V shed 6 bases and J shed 8 bases, with 19 bases lying between them. Methods used by the authors: Reference gene primer amplification yielded estimated nucleated cell counts. Sequenced by immunoSEQ multiplex PCR; TCRdb stores in-frame clones only, minus some. D and trimming were read from the DNA, whereas the V and J calls and clone size are those reported in that table. Of 60,000 or so clones in the sample, 89% are singletons; the top ten hold roughly an eighth. The material sequenced was peripheral blood. The chain couples TRBV2 to TRBJ1-2; the D is unclear. The origin of this receptor is a woman aged 55-70 years with active COVID-19. CDR3 in amino acids: CASRELLGGGGYTF. The CDR3 nucleotides are TGTGCCAGCAGAGAGCTTCTAGGTGGAGGCGGCTACACCTTC.